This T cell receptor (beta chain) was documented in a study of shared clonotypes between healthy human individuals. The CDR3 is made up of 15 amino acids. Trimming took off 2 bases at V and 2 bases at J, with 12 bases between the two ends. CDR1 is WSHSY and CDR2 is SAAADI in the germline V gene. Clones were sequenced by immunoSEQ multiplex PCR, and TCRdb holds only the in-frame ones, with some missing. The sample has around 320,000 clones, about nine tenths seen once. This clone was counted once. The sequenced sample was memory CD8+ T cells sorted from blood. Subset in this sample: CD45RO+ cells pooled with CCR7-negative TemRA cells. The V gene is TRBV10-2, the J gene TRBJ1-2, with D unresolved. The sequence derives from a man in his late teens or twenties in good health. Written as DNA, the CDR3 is TGCGCCAGCAGTGAGAGGGCACGAGGGAACTATGGCTACACCTTC. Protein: CASSERARGNYGYTF.